These 11 T cell receptor beta chains originate from one sample sequenced in a study of blood T cells in healthy people across ages. A second PCR, run for about 6 to 11 cycles, used a sample-barcoded 5' primer plus a J-beta primer mix. TCRdb called the 5' RACE reads again in MiXCR, with one record for every CDR3 protein. The sample has some 710,000 distinct CDR3 sequences; around 45% are singletons. Sequenced input: blood. Receptors originate from a man at least 80 years old in good health.

This clonotype was seen a handful of times. This chain connects TRBV7-2 to TRBJ2-1; no reliable D call. V gave up 1 base and J gave up 4 bases, with 14 bases separating them. Germline CDR1 reads SGHTA; CDR2 reads FQGNSA. This CDR3 is 16 amino acids long. The CDR3 DNA is TGTGCCAGCAGCTTAGGGTCCGCGGCCTTTTACAATGAGCAGTTCTTC. Residues: CASSLGSAAFYNEQFF.

The CDR3 protein is CASSLDRVAVTDTQYF. The CDR3 coding sequence is TGTGCCAGCAGCTTAGATCGGGTAGCGGTCACAGATACGCAGTATTTT. The chain links TRBV7-2 to TRBJ2-3, with D perhaps matching TRBD2 (6 bases). V was clipped by 1 base and J by 2 bases, with 13 bases between them. The CDR3 loop spans 16 amino acids. Germline V CDR1 and CDR2: SGHTA, FQGNSA.

This chain joins TRBV7-9 and TRBJ2-1; possible D gene TRBD2, 6 bases. Germline lookup yields CDR1 SEHNR and CDR2 FQNEAQ (reference sequence). This CDR3 has 16 amino acids. The germline V and J ends were trimmed by 5 bases and 0 bases, with 14 bases remaining between them. Here the CDR3 reads CASSLTRKSSYNEQFF. The CDR3 DNA follows: TGTGCCAGCAGCCTGACTAGAAAGAGCTCCTACAATGAGCAGTTCTTC. Full variable domain (missing parts from reference TRBV7-9 and TRBJ2-1): DTGVSQNPRHKITKRGQNVTFRCDPISEHNRLYWYRQTLGQGPEFLTYFQNEAQLEKSRLLSDRFSAERPKGSFSTLEIQRTEQGDSAMYLCASSLTRKSSYNEQFFGPGTRLTVL.

This chain connects TRBV20-1 to TRBJ2-1, with 7 positions matching TRBD2. CDR1 and CDR2 (germline): DFQATT, SNEGSKA (reference sequence). The V segment lost 5 bases and the J segment 4 bases; nucleotides outside the gene matches: 8. The CDR3 covers 14 residues. The CDR3 DNA is TGCAGTGCTCCCCCTAGCGGACTATACAATGAGCAGTTCTTC. Amino acid sequence: CSAPPSGLYNEQFF.

This clonotype was recorded a few times. The rearrangement joins TRBV20-1 to TRBJ1-2, with TRBD1 identical over 7 bases. CDR3 length: 15 residues. V shed 4 bases, J shed 7 bases, and the junction held 15 bases outside the gene matches. Germline V gives CDR1 DFQATT, CDR2 SNEGSKA (reference sequence). CDR3 coding DNA: TGCAGTGCTATGAGCCGGGACAGCCTTCTTCCTGGCTACACCTTC. Translating it yields CSAMSRDSLLPGYTF.

V gene TRBV2 combines with J gene TRBJ1-4; perhaps TRBD1 as D (5 bases). V was trimmed by 3 bases and J by 9 bases, leaving 20 bases between them. Per the germline V gene, CDR1 is SNHLY and CDR2 is FYNNEI. The CDR3 covers 16 residues. The CDR3 DNA reads as TGTGCCAGCAGTGAGCCCCGGACACACGAACGGAAAAAACTGTTTTTT. Protein sequence: CASSEPRTHERKKLFF.

Turning to this clonotype: One end of the junction does not line up with germline, which may come from a read error. The chain links TRBV10-3 to TRBJ1-1, with D perhaps TRBD1 (5 bases). Germline V CDR1 and CDR2: ENHRY, SYGVKD. The CDR3 spans 16 residues. CDR3 residues: CAISESIWDLGTEAFF. CDR3 in DNA: TGTGCCATTAGTGAGTCCATATGGGACCTTGGCACTGAAGCTTTCTTT.

This chain uses TRBV25-1 with TRBJ1-4, with 8 bases lining up with TRBD1. CDR1 and CDR2 from the germline V gene are MGHDK and SYGVNS. V dropped 0 bases and J dropped 0; count of bases not matched to a gene: 6. The CDR3 has 18 residues. The CDR3 sequence: CASSEYAGGFATNEKLFF. CDR3 bases: TGTGCCAGCAGTGAATACGCAGGGGGCTTTGCAACTAATGAAAAACTGTTTTTT.

J is TRBJ2-1 and V is TRBV5-1; 9 bases align to TRBD2. Per germline, CDR1 SGHRS and CDR2 YFSETQ. The CDR3 consists of 18 residues. The junction had 18 bases not matched to a gene; V was cut back by 3 bases and J by 8 bases. CDR3 bases: TGCGCCAGCAGCTGGGGGGCCTACATAGCGGGAGATACGGATGAGCAGTTCTTC. Residues: CASSWGAYIAGDTDEQFF.

The CDR3 nucleotides read TGTGCCAGCAGCTTAGAAGCCGGGACAGGGGTTAATGAGCAGTACTTC. Translation gives CASSLEAGTGVNEQYF. V is TRBV7-2 and J is TRBJ2-5; 10 bases are shared with TRBD1. V lost 1 base, J lost 11 bases, and 13 bases stayed unmatched. The CDR3 extends over 16 amino acids. The V gene's germline CDR1 is SGHTA and CDR2 FQGNSA.

The chain has TRBV2 and TRBJ2-5, with TRBD2 matching over 7 bases. The J call may be incorrect, as the DNA end agrees better with TRBJ2-1. This CDR3 spans 16 amino acids. Per germline, CDR1 SNHLY and CDR2 FYNNEI. This chain's CDR3 is CASMRLAALLQETQFF. CDR3 sequence (DNA): TGTGCCAGCATGCGGCTAGCGGCTCTTCTCCAAGAGACCCAGTTCTTC.